The 18 T cell receptor beta chains reported below all come from one sample, sequenced in a study of radiation and T cells in renal cell carcinoma. Produced via immunoSEQ multiplex PCR; TCRdb's table is partial and in-frame only. Counted here are 120,000 to 150,000 clones, about 85% occurring once; the ten biggest clones make up 3.5% to 5%. Time point noted: baseline pretreatment blood. The treatment is: 15 Gy SBRT to primary tumor, nephrectomy 4 weeks later. Sequenced here: blood, sampled from a patient whose treatment included radiotherapy and nephrectomy. The receptors were gathered from a woman aged 70-85 years with renal cell carcinoma.

The chain carries TRBV19 and TRBJ1-4; TRBD1 matches 7 bases. The CDR3 sequence is 16 residues long. J lost 0 bases, V lost 7 bases, and 8 bases had no gene match. Germline values: CDR1 LNHDA, CDR2 SQIVND (reference sequence). DNA of the CDR3: TGTGCCAGTAAATCGGGACAGATCACAACTAATGAAAAACTGTTTTTT. Its translation is CASKSGQITTNEKLFF.

This clone was observed a few times. The chain joins TRBV6-5 to TRBJ1-1; 7 bases line up with TRBD1. Germline loops: CDR1 MNHEY, CDR2 SVGAGI. CDR3 length: 13 residues. After removal of 6 bases from V and 1 base from J, the junction contained 2 bases not matched to a gene. The CDR3 sequence is CASSWTGNTEAFF. DNA for the CDR3: TGTGCCAGCAGCTGGACAGGGAACACTGAAGCTTTCTTT.

The chain has TRBV6-1 and TRBJ1-1; D ambiguous. This CDR3 spans 14 amino acids. V lost 5 bases to trimming and J lost 1 base, with 11 bases between them. CDR1 and CDR2 (germline): MNHNS, SASEGT. The CDR3, as DNA: TGTGCCAGCAGTCTGAGGGCAGGGAACACTGAAGCTTTCTTT. Residues: CASSLRAGNTEAFF.

The gene calls are TRBV11-2 and TRBJ2-7; 7 nucleotides align to TRBD1. With 4 bases clipped from V and 4 bases from J, the junction kept 10 bases outside the gene matches. Germline assignment: CDR1 SGHAT and CDR2 FQNNGV. This CDR3 is built from 15 residues. Written as DNA, the CDR3 is TGTGCCAGCAGCTCGACAGGGTCCGTCGGGTACGAGCAGTACTTC. Translation: CASSSTGSVGYEQYF.

The chain combines TRBV18 with TRBJ2-7; 9 bases are shared with TRBD1. The CDR3 is 15 residues long. V shed 5 bases and J 6 bases; nucleotides not matched to a gene: 11. Germline lookup yields CDR1 KGHSH and CDR2 LQKENI. For the CDR3, the DNA is TGTGCCAGCTCATCAACCGGGACAGGGCAGGGCGAGCAGTACTTC. It yields the protein CASSSTGTGQGEQYF.

The CDR3 nucleotides read TGTGCCAGCAGCCAACCCGGGGAGTATAATTCACCCCTCCACTTT. It is translated as CASSQPGEYNSPLHF. V usage is TRBV4-2 and J usage is TRBJ1-6; D call uncertain. CDR1 and CDR2 (germline): LGHNA, YNFKEQ. This CDR3 has 15 residues. V lost 2 bases to trimming and J lost 4 bases, with 9 bases between them.

The V gene is TRBV6-6, the J gene TRBJ1-1; TRBD1 matches 9 bases. Germline V gene sequence: CDR1 MNHNY, CDR2 SVGAGI (reference sequence). CDR3 length: 13 residues. Unmatched junction bases numbered 4, after V lost 5 bases and J lost 6 bases. The CDR3 region is CASSRRQGAEAFF. The CDR3 coding sequence is TGTGCCAGCAGTCGCAGACAGGGGGCTGAAGCTTTCTTT.

This rearrangement joins TRBV2 to TRBJ1-3; D not certain. Per the germline V gene, CDR1 is SNHLY and CDR2 is FYNNEI. CDR3 length: 14 amino acids. V dropped 2 bases and J dropped 0 bases, with 5 bases sitting between them. Here the CDR3 DNA reads TGTGCCAGCAGTGAACAGAGCTCTGGAAACACCATATATTTT. Translation: CASSEQSSGNTIYF.

The chain uses TRBV7-3 and TRBJ2-6; 15 nucleotides line up with TRBD2. The CDR3 loop spans 19 amino acids. The germline V gene encodes CDR1 SGHTA and CDR2 FQGTGA. Trimming took 5 bases from V and 3 from J; bases not matched to a gene: 8. CDR3 sequence reads: CASSPGLAGGPSGANVLTF. CDR3 DNA: TGTGCCAGCAGCCCCGGACTAGCGGGGGGGCCGAGTGGGGCCAACGTCCTGACTTTC.

The chain has TRBV29-1 and TRBJ1-5; 8 bases align to TRBD1. CDR3 length: 12 residues. V lost 5 bases and J lost 6; bases outside the gene matches: 3. CDR1 is SQVTM, CDR2 ANQGSEA, per germline. This CDR3 reads CSVRTGSQPQHF. In nucleotides, the CDR3 is TGCAGCGTTAGGACAGGGTCTCAGCCCCAGCATTTT. Variable domain in full (rest from reference TRBV29-1 and TRBJ1-5): SAVISQKPSRDICQRGTSLTIQCQVDSQVTMMFWYRQQPGQSLTLIATANQGSEATYESGFVIDKFPISRPNLTFSTLTVSNMSPEDSSIYLCSVRTGSQPQHFGDGTRLSIL.

The chain uses TRBV19 and TRBJ2-7, with unresolved D. Deletions cut 0 bases from V and 1 base from J, with 10 bases between. Germline-derived CDR1 and CDR2 are LNHDA and SQIVND (reference sequence). The CDR3 extends over 15 amino acids. CDR3 region: CASSIDLVLSYEQYF. The CDR3 region has the DNA TGTGCCAGTAGTATAGATCTGGTACTATCCTACGAGCAGTACTTC.

This clone was seen a single time. The J gene is TRBJ1-1, the V gene TRBV6-1, with 8 bases fitting TRBD1. After removal of 6 bases from V and 5 bases from J, the junction contained 8 bases not matched to a gene. The V gene's germline CDR1 is MNHNS and CDR2 SASEGT. The CDR3 extends over 14 amino acids. CDR3 in DNA: TGTGCCAGCAGCCTGGACAGGGTTGGAACTGAAGCTTTCTTT. Translating it yields CASSLDRVGTEAFF.

V usage is TRBV7-2 and J usage is TRBJ2-2; D may be TRBD2 (6 bases). The CDR3 runs 17 residues. Germline-derived CDR1 and CDR2 are SGHTA and FQGNSA. V was trimmed by 6 bases and J by 1 base, leaving 18 bases between them. CDR3 sequence: CASRARSGSLNTGELFF. CDR3 nucleotide sequence: TGTGCCAGCAGAGCTAGAAGCGGGTCACTGAACACCGGGGAGCTGTTTTTT. Based on the CDR3 plus reference TRBV7-2 and TRBJ2-2, the full variable domain is GAGVSQSPSNKVTEKGKDVELRCDPISGHTALYWYRQSLGQGLEFLIYFQGNSAPDKSGLPSDRFSAERTGGSVSTLTIQRTQQEDSAVYLCASRARSGSLNTGELFFGEGSRLTVL.

The chain has TRBV25-1 and TRBJ1-3; D remains ambiguous. V was cut by 3 bases and J by 7 bases, with 16 bases left in between. The germline V gene has CDR1 MGHDK and CDR2 SYGVNS. This CDR3 is built from 15 residues. The CDR3 protein is CASSEFGRVWNTIYF. CDR3 DNA: TGTGCCAGCAGTGAGTTTGGCCGGGTATGGAACACCATATATTTT.

CDR3 bases: TGTGCCAGCTCAGCTTTGTCCTCGGCCTACGAGCAGTACTTC. Its protein is CASSALSSAYEQYF. V and J are TRBV28 and TRBJ2-7; D is unclear. This CDR3 spans 14 amino acids. The germline V gene has CDR1 MDHEN and CDR2 SYDVKM. The germline V and J ends were trimmed by 8 bases and 2 bases, with 16 bases remaining between them.

The V gene is TRBV25-1, the J gene TRBJ2-3; TRBD1 matches at 11 bases. The CDR3 loop spans 15 amino acids. The junction had 6 bases not matched to a gene; V was cut back by 5 bases and J by 5 bases. The germline V gene encodes CDR1 MGHDK and CDR2 SYGVNS. The CDR3 DNA follows: TGTGCCAGCAGTACGGACAGGGGGCTTATAGATACGCAGTATTTT. Its protein is CASSTDRGLIDTQYF.

The chain joins TRBV30 to TRBJ1-6; maybe TRBD1 (5 bases). Germline-derived CDR1 and CDR2 are GTSNPN and SVGIG (reference sequence). V lost 5 bases and J 6 bases, leaving 17 bases between the germline ends. The CDR3 length is 15 residues. CDR3 protein: CAWEESGRANSPLHF. The CDR3 DNA reads TGTGCCTGGGAGGAATCGGGCAGGGCTAATTCACCCCTCCACTTT.

This chain joins TRBV6-5 and TRBJ1-1; no clear D gene. The CDR3 runs 14 residues. CDR1 MNHEY and CDR2 SVGAGI come from the germline V gene. Trimming shortened V by 5 bases and J by 0 bases, and 10 bases separated the two germline ends. This CDR3 is CASSEGLMNTEAFF. The CDR3 bases are TGTGCCAGCAGTGAAGGCCTCATGAACACTGAAGCTTTCTTT.